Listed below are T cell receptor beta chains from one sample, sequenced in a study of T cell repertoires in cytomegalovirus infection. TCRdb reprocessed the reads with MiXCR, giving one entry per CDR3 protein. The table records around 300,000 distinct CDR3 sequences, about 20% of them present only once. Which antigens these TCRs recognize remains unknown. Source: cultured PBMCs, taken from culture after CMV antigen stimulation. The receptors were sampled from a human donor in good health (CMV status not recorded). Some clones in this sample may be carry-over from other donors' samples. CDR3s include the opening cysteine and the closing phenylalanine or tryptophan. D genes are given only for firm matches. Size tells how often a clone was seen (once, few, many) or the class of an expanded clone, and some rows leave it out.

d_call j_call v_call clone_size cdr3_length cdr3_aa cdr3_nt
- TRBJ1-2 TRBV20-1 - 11 CSAADIYGYTF TGCAGTGCTGCTGATATCTATGGCTACACCTTC
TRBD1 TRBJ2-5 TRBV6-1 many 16 CASSEPGQGIGETQYF TGTGCCAGCAGTGAACCGGGACAGGGGATCGGGGAGACCCAGTACTTC
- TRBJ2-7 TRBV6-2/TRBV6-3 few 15 CASSYSRVTSYEQYF TGTGCCAGCAGTTACTCGCGGGTTACCTCCTACGAGCAGTACTTC
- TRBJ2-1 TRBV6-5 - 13 CASSYSVYNEQFF TGTGCCAGCAGTTACTCCGTCTACAATGAGCAGTTCTTC
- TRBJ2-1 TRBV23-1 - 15 CASSPPGRPRDEQFF TGCGCCAGCAGTCCGCCGGGACGGCCTAGGGATGAGCAGTTCTTC
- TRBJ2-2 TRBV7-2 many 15 CASSERHSNTGELFF TGTGCCAGCAGCGAGAGACACTCGAACACCGGGGAGCTGTTTTTT
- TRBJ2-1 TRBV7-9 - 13 CASSWTPRDEQFF TGTGCCAGCAGCTGGACCCCACGGGATGAGCAGTTCTTC
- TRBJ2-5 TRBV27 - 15 CASSFRDSRWETQYF TGTGCCAGCAGTTTTCGCGACAGTCGGTGGGAGACCCAGTACTTC
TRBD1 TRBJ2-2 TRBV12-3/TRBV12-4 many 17 CASSPWTGVVNTGELFF TGTGCCAGCAGTCCCTGGACAGGAGTGGTGAACACCGGGGAGCTGTTTTTT
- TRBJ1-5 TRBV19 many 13 CASLGRGNQPQHF TGTGCCAGTTTGGGCAGGGGCAATCAGCCCCAGCATTTT
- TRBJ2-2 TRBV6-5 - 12 CASSYWVGELFF TGTGCCAGCAGTTACTGGGTCGGAGAGCTGTTTTTT
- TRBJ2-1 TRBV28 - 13 CANSLSGYNEQFF TGTGCCAACAGTTTATCAGGGTACAATGAGCAGTTCTTC
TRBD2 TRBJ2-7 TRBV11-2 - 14 CASSHRLAGTEQYF TGTGCCAGCAGCCACAGACTAGCGGGTACCGAGCAGTACTTC
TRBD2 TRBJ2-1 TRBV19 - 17 CASSIGEGGGYYNEQFF TGTGCCAGTAGTATCGGGGAGGGCGGAGGTTACTACAATGAGCAGTTCTTC
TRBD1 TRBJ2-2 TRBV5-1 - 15 CASTTRQGNTGELFF TGCGCCAGCACAACCAGACAGGGGAACACCGGGGAGCTGTTTTTT
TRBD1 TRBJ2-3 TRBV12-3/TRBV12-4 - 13 CASRGQGRDTQYF TGTGCCAGCAGGGGACAGGGCCGCGATACGCAGTATTTT
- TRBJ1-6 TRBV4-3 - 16 CASSQARGSEWSPLHF TGCGCCAGCAGCCAAGCGCGCGGGTCTGAGTGGTCACCCCTCCACTTT
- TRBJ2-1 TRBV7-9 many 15 CASSLSETSYNEQFF TGTGCCAGCAGCTTGAGCGAGACCTCCTACAATGAGCAGTTCTTC
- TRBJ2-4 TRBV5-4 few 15 CASSRQDNYKNIQYF TGTGCCAGCAGCCGACAGGATAATTACAAAAACATTCAGTACTTC
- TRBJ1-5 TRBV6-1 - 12 CASRISNQPQHF TGTGCCAGCAGGATTAGCAATCAGCCCCAGCATTTT
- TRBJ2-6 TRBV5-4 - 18 CASSPSGPTYSGANVLTF TGTGCCAGCAGCCCAAGCGGGCCAACCTACTCTGGGGCCAACGTCCTGACTTTC
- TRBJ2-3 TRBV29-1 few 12 CSVVPGADTQYF TGCAGCGTTGTACCCGGGGCGGATACGCAGTATTTT
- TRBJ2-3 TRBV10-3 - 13 CAIRGGTTDTQYF TGTGCCATCAGGGGCGGGACCACAGATACGCAGTATTTT
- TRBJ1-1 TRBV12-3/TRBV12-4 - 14 CASSPSLGNTEAFF TGTGCCAGCAGTCCCTCCCTGGGGAACACTGAAGCTTTCTTT
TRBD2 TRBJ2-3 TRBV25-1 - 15 CASRGLAGVTDTQYF TGTGCCAGCAGAGGACTAGCGGGAGTGACAGATACGCAGTATTTT
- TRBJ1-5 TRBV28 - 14 CATTLHGGYQPQHF TGTGCCACCACATTACATGGGGGATATCAGCCCCAGCATTTT
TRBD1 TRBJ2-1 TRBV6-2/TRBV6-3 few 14 CASSVPGQYNEQFF TGTGCCAGCAGCGTCCCGGGACAGTACAATGAGCAGTTCTTC
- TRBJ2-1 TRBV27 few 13 CASSSRHYNEQFF TGTGCCAGCAGTTCCCGACACTACAATGAGCAGTTCTTC
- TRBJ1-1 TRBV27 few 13 CASSFGGGAEAFF TGTGCCAGCAGTTTTGGTGGGGGCGCTGAAGCTTTCTTT
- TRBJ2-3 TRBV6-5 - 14 CASSYRGSADTQYF TGTGCCAGCAGTTATCGGGGGAGTGCAGATACGCAGTATTTT
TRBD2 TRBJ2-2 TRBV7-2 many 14 CASRGLAGPGELFF TGTGCCAGCAGGGGACTAGCGGGACCCGGGGAGCTGTTTTTT
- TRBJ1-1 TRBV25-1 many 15 CASSETPPGSTEAFF TGTGCCAGCAGTGAAACCCCACCAGGAAGCACTGAAGCTTTCTTT
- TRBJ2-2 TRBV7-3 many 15 CASSLTSHLTGELFF TGTGCCAGCAGCTTAACTAGCCATTTAACCGGGGAGCTGTTTTTT
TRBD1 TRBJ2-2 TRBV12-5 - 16 CASGSRTGGNTGELFF TGTGCTAGTGGTTCGAGGACAGGCGGAAACACCGGGGAGCTGTTTTTT
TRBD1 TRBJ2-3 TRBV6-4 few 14 CASSDGTGPDTQYF TGTGCCAGCAGTGACGGGACAGGGCCAGATACGCAGTATTTT
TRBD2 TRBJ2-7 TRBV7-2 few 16 CASSLVGRVGNNEQYF TGTGCCAGCAGCTTAGTCGGGAGGGTCGGTAACAACGAGCAGTACTTC
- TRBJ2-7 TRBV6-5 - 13 CASSEASAYEQYF TGTGCCAGCAGTGAAGCCAGTGCCTACGAGCAGTACTTC
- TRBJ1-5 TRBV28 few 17 CASSLQVLTKRHQPQHF TGTGCCAGCAGTTTACAGGTGCTCACCAAAAGACATCAGCCCCAGCATTTT
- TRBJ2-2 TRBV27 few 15 CASSTPSMNTGELFF TGTGCCAGCAGTACCCCGTCGATGAACACCGGGGAGCTGTTTTTT
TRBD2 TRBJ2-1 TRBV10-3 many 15 CAISELAGAADEQFF TGTGCCATCAGCGAACTAGCGGGAGCTGCCGATGAGCAGTTCTTC
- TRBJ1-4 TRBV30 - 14 CAWSVAETNEKLFF TGTGCCTGGAGTGTAGCGGAGACTAATGAAAAACTGTTTTTT
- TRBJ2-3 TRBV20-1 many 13 CSARNSLTDTQYF TGCAGTGCTAGAAACAGCCTCACAGATACGCAGTATTTT
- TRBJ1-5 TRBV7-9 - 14 CASSLAGVDQPQHF TGTGCCAGCAGCTTAGCAGGGGTGGATCAGCCCCAGCATTTT
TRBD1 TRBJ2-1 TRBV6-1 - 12 CASRIRDREQFF TGTGCCAGCAGGATAAGGGACAGAGAGCAGTTCTTC
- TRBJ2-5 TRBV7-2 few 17 CASSTRDSPIQLETQYF TGTGCCAGCAGTACCCGGGACTCGCCGATTCAATTAGAGACCCAGTACTTC
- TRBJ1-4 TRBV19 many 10 CASSVRKLFF TGTGCCAGTAGTGTAAGAAAACTGTTTTTT
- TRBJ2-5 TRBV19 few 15 CASRGAHRGSETQYF TGTGCCAGTAGGGGAGCTCACCGTGGTTCAGAGACCCAGTACTTC
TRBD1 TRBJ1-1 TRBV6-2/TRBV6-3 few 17 CASSKTGSPSLGTEAFF TGTGCCAGCAGCAAGACAGGGAGTCCGTCTTTGGGCACTGAAGCTTTCTTT
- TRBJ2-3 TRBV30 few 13 CAGPGRNTDTQYF TGTGCCGGACCGGGACGGAACACAGATACGCAGTATTTT
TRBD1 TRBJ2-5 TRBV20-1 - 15 CSATTDRGGQETQYF TGCAGTGCCACCACCGACAGGGGTGGTCAGGAGACCCAGTACTTC
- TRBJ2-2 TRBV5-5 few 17 CASSGAPDRSNTGELFF TGTGCCAGCAGCGGAGCGCCTGACAGATCGAACACCGGGGAGCTGTTTTTT
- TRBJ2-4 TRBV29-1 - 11 CSAMGGNIQYF TGCAGCGCGATGGGGGGAAACATTCAGTACTTC
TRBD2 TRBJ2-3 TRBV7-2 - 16 CASSLARTSGPDTQYF TGTGCCAGCAGCTTAGCGAGGACTAGCGGACCAGATACGCAGTATTTT
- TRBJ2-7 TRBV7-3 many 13 CASSLDDGSEQYF TGTGCCAGCAGCTTAGACGACGGAAGCGAGCAGTACTTC